This T cell receptor beta chain was sequenced during a study of PD-1 blockade in mismatch repair-deficient tumors. Repertoires were generated with immunoSEQ multiplex PCR, while TCRdb's copy carries only in-frame clones and drops some. The sample has 90,000 to 120,000 clones, 82% seen once; the top ten hold roughly 6.3%. A note on this clone: Its specificity is unknown.

Every patient had mismatch repair deficiency by PCR or immunohistochemistry. Study-level points and caveats: Tumor-resident clones, often absent from pretreatment blood, expanded after pembrolizumab and then contracted.

The ends were cut back, 3 bases at V and 0 bases at J, with 9 bases in the middle. Germline loops: CDR1 SGDLS, CDR2 YYNGEE. This CDR3 contains 15 residues. Specimen: peripheral blood, collected roughly 35 weeks after starting pembrolizumab. The sequence came from an adult with mismatch repair-deficient cancer. This chain uses TRBV9 with TRBJ1-4; the D is unclear. CDR3 amino acids: CASSAGIATNEKLFF. The CDR3 DNA sequence: TGTGCCAGCAGCGCCGGGATTGCAACTAATGAAAAACTGTTTTTT.